This T cell receptor (beta chain) stems from a study of spatial heterogeneity in lung cancer. V was clipped by 5 bases and J by 1 base; unmatched bases: 5. CDR3 length: 14 residues. Germline CDR1 SQVTM, CDR2 ANQGSEA. This clonotype was observed many times. A library made for alpha chains picked up this beta chain off target, so its size means little. The time point denotes: sample taken at primary tumor resection. Whole RNA was taken from tumor, nontumor lung or frozen PBMC; it was then sequenced unsorted. Some 72 TRACERx patients with early, untreated non-small cell lung cancer donated samples. One entry per CDR3 protein, called by TCRdb with MiXCR from the 5' RACE reads. The sample shows approximately 6,900 distinct CDR3 sequences, around 5% of them seen only once.

The sample in question was normal lung tissue next to the tumor, obtained at surgery. This sequence joins TRBV29-1 and TRBJ1-1; TRBD1 aligns across 9 bases. This TCR was recovered from a female donor with early-stage non-small cell lung cancer. CDR3 sequence: CSVWEQGANTEAFF. The CDR3 DNA reads as TGCAGCGTTTGGGAACAGGGGGCGAACACTGAAGCTTTCTTT.